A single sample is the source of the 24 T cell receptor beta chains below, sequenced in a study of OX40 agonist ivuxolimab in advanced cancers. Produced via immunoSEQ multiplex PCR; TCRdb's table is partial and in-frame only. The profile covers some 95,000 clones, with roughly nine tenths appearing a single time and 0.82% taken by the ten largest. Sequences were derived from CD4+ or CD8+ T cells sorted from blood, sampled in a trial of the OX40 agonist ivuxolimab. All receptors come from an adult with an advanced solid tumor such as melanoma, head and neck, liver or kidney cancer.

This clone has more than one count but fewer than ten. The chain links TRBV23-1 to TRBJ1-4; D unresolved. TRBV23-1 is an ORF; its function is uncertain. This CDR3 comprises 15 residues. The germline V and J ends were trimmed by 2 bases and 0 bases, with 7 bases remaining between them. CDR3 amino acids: CASSQVRATNEKLFF. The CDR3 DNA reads TGCGCCAGCAGTCAAGTCCGGGCAACTAATGAAAAACTGTTTTTT.

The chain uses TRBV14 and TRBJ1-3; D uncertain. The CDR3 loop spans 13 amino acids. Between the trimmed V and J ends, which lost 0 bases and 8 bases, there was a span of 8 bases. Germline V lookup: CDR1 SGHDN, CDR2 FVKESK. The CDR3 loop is CASSQDRRDTIYF. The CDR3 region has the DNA TGTGCCAGCAGCCAAGATAGGCGGGACACCATATATTTT. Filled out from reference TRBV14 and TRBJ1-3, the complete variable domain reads EAGVTQFPSHSVIEKGQTVTLRCDPISGHDNLYWYRRVMGKEIKFLLHFVKESKQDESGMPNNRFLAERTGGTYSTLKVQPAELEDSGVYFCASSQDRRDTIYFGEGSWLTVV.

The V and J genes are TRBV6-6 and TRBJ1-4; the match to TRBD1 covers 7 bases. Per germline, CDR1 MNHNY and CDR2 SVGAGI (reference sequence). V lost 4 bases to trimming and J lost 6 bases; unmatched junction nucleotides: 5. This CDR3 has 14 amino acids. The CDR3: CASSFTGEDEKLFF. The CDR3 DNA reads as TGTGCCAGCAGTTTTACAGGGGAGGATGAAAAACTGTTTTTT.

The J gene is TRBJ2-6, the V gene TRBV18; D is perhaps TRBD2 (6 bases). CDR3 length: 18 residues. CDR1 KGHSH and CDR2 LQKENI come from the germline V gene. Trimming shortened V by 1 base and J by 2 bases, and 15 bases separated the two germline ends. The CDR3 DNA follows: TGTGCCAGCTCACCACGGCGACCGGGGGACCCTGGGGCCAACGTCCTGACTTTC. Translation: CASSPRRPGDPGANVLTF. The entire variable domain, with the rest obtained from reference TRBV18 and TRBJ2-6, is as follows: NAGVMQNPRHLVRRRGQEARLRCSPMKGHSHVYWYRQLPEEGLKFMVYLQKENIIDESGMPKERFSAEFPKEGPSILRIQQVVRGDSAAYFCASSPRRPGDPGANVLTFGAGSRLTVL.

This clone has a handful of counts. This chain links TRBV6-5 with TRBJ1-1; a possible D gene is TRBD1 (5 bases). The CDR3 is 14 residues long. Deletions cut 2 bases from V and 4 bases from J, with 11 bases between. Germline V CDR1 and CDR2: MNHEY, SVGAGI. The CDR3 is CASSYGATATEAFF. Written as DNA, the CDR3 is TGTGCCAGCAGTTACGGCGCGACAGCCACTGAAGCTTTCTTT.

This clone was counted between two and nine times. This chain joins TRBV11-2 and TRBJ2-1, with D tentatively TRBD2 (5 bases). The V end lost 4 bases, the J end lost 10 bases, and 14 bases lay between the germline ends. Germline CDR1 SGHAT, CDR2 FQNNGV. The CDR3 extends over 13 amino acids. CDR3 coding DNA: TGTGCCAGCAGCTCATTTTCCGGAGGCGAGCAGTTCTTC. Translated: CASSSFSGGEQFF.

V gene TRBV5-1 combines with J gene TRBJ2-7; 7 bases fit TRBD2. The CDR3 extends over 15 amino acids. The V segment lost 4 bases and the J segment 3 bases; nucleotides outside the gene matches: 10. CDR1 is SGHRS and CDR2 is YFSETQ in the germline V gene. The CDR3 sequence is CASSPTSAARYEQYF. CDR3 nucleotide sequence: TGCGCCAGCAGCCCTACTAGCGCAGCGCGCTACGAGCAGTACTTC.

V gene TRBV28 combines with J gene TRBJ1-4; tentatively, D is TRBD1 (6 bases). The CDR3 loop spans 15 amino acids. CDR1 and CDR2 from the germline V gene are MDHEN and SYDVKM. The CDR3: CAIRGLRATNEKLFF. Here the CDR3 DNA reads TGTGCAATAAGGGGGTTAAGGGCAACTAATGAAAAACTGTTTTTT.

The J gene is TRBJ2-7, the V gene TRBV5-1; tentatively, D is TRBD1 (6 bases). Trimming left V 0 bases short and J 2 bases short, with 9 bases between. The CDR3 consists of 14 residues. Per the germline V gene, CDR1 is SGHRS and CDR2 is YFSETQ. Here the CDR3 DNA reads TGCGCCAGCAGCTTGGGGGACACCCCCTACGAGCAGTACGTC. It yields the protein CASSLGDTPYEQYV.

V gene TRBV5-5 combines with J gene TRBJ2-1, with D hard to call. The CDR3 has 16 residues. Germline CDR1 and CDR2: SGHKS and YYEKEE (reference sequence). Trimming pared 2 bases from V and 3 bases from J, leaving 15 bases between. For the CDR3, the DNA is TGTGCCAGCAGCTTACGCACAGCCGGGCTCTACAATGAGCAGTTCTTC. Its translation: CASSLRTAGLYNEQFF.

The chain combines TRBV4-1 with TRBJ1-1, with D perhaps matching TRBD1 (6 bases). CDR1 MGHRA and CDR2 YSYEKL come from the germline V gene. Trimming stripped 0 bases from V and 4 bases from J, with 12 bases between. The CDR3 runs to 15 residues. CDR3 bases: TGCGCCAGCAGCCAAGATCGGGGAGGGGGCACTGAAGCTTTCTTT. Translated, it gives CASSQDRGGGTEAFF.

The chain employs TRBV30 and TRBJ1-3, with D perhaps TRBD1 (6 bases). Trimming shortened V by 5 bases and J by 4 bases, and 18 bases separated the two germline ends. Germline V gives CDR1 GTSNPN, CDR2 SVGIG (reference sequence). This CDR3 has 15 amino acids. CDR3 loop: CAWSFQGGMGNTIYF. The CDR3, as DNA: TGTGCCTGGTCATTCCAAGGGGGAATGGGAAACACCATATATTTT.

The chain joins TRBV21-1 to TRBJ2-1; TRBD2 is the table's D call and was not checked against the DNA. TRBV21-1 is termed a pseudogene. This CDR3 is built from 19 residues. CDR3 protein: CASSKSLALLGVATNEQFF. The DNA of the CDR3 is TGTGCCAGCAGCAAATCCCTAGCCCTCCTTGGGGTAGCGACCAATGAGCAGTTCTTC.

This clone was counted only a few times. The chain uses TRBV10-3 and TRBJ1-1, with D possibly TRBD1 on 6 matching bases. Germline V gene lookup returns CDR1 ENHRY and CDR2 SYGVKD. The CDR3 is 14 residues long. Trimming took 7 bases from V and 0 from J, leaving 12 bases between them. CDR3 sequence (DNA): TGTGCCATCACTAAGGACAGATTGAACACTGAAGCTTTCTTT. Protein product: CAITKDRLNTEAFF.

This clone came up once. This CDR3 reads CASSVGNIRGTGELFF. The CDR3 DNA is TGTGCCAGCAGCGTAGGTAATATACGGGGCACCGGGGAGCTGTTTTTT. The chain has TRBV9 and TRBJ2-2; TRBD2 might be the D (5 bases). The CDR3 totals 16 residues. The ends were cut back, 0 bases at V and 4 bases at J, with 13 bases in the middle. Germline loops: CDR1 SGDLS, CDR2 YYNGEE.

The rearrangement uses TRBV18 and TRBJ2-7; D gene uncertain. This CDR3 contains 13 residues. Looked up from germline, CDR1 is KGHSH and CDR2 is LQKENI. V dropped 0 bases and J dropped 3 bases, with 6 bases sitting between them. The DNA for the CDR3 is TGTGCCAGCTCACCACCCGGCAACTACGAGCAGTACGTC. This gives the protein CASSPPGNYEQYV.

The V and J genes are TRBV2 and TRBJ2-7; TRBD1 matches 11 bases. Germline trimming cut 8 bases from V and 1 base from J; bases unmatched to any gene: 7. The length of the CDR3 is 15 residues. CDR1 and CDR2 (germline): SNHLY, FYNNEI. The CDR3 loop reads CASRPGTGGSYEQYV. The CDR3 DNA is TGTGCCAGCCGTCCCGGGACAGGGGGATCCTACGAGCAGTACGTC.

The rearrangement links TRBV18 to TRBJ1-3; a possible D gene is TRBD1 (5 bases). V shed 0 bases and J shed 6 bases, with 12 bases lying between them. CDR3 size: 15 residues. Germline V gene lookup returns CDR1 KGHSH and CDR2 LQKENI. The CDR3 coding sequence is TGTGCCAGCTCACCACCCGGGACCGCCTTAAACACCATATATTTT. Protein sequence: CASSPPGTALNTIYF. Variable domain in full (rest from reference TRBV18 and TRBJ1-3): NAGVMQNPRHLVRRRGQEARLRCSPMKGHSHVYWYRQLPEEGLKFMVYLQKENIIDESGMPKERFSAEFPKEGPSILRIQQVVRGDSAAYFCASSPPGTALNTIYFGEGSWLTVV.

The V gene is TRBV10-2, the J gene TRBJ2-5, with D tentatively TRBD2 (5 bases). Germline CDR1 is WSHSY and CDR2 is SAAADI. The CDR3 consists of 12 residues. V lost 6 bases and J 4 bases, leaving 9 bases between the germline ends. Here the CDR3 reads CASREGGETQYF. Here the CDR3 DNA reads TGCGCCAGCAGAGAGGGTGGAGAGACCCAGTACTTC.

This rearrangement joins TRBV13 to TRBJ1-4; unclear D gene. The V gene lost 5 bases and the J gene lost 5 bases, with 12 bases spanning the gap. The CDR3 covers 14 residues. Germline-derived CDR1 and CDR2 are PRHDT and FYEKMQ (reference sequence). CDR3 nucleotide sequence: TGTGCCAGCAGCCCTAATAGATGGAATGAAAAACTGTTTTTT. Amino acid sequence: CASSPNRWNEKLFF.

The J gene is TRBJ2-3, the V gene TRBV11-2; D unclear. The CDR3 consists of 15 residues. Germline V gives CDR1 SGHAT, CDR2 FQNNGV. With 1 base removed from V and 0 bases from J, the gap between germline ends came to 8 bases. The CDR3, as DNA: TGTGCCAGCAGCTTAGGTCCGACTAGCACAGATACGCAGTATTTT. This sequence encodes CASSLGPTSTDTQYF.

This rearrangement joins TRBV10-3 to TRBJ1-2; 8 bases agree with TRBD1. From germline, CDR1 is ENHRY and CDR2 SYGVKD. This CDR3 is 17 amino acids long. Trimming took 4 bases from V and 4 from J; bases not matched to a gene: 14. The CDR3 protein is CAISGEAGGEGSYGYTF. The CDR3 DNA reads TGTGCCATCAGTGGCGAGGCAGGGGGCGAGGGAAGCTATGGCTACACCTTC.

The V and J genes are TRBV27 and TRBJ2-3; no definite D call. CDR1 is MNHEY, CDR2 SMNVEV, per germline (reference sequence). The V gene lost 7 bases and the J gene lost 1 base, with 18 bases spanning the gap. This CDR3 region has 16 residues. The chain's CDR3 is CASTHGYESGTDTQYF. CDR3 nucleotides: TGTGCCAGCACCCACGGCTATGAGTCGGGCACAGATACGCAGTATTTT.

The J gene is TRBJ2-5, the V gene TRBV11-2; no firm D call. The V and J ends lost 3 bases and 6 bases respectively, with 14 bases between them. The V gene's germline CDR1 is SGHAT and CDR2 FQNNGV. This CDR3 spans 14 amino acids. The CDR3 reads CASSFIRGGKTQYF. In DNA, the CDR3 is TGTGCCAGCAGCTTTATTAGAGGCGGAAAGACCCAGTACTTC.